This T cell receptor (beta chain) was captured by sequencing in a study of PD-1 blockade in classical Hodgkin lymphoma. Study conclusions and caveats: Reports indicated that newly diagnosed patients had lower baseline TCR diversity than healthy donors did. By C4D1, CD4+ diversity increased significantly, especially in complete responders. Those achieving complete response showed baseline diversity like newly diagnosed patients.

Germline V gene data show CDR1 as MNHEY and CDR2 as SMNVEV (reference sequence). Trimming left V 2 bases short and J 4 bases short, with 6 bases between. This CDR3 spans 13 amino acids. Sequencing used immunoSEQ multiplex PCR; TCRdb keeps in-frame clones, though not all of them. Counted here are about 96,000 clones, around 93% occurring once; the ten biggest clones make up roughly 2%. Notes on this clone: Its specificity is unknown.

Time point: cycle 4 day 1 (C4D1), after five to seven weeks of nivolumab. Following autologous stem cell transplantation, relapse occurred in every patient, and exposure to brentuximab vedotin varied. The patients, who had relapsed/refractory classical Hodgkin lymphoma, achieved best responses of complete response, partial response or progressive disease. This TCR was sampled from a human donor with classical Hodgkin lymphoma. The source was peripheral blood mononuclear cells (PBMCs), collected before the fourth cycle of nivolumab. The V call is TRBV27, the J call TRBJ1-3, with no clear D. CDR3: CASSLVPGNTIYF. In DNA form, the CDR3 reads TGTGCCAGCAGTTTAGTTCCGGGAAACACCATATATTTT.